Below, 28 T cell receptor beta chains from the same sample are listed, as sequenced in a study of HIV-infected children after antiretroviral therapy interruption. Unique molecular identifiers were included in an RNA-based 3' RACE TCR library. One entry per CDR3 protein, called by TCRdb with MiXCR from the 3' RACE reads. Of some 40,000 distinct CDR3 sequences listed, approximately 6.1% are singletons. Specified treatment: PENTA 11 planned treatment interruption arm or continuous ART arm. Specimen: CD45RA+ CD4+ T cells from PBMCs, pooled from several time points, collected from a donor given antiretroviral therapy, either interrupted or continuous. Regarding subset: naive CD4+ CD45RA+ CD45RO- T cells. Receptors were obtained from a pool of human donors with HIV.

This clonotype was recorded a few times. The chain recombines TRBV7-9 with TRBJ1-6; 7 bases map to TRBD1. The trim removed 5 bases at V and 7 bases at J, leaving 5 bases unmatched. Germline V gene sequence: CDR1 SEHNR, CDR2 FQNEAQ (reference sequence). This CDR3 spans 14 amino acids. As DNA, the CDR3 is TGTGCCAGCAGCAGTTACAGGGGAAATTCACCCCTCCACTTT. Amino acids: CASSSYRGNSPLHF.

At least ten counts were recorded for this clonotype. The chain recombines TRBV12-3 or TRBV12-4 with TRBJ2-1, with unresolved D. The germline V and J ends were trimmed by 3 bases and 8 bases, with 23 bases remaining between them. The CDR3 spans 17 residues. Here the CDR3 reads CASSFPRRFDVSDEQFF. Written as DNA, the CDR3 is TGTGCCAGCAGTTTCCCCCGAAGATTCGACGTGTCGGATGAGCAGTTCTTC.

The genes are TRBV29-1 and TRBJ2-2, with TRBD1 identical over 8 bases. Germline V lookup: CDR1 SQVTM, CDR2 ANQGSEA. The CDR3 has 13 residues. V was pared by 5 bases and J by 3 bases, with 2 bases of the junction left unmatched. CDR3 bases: TGCAGCGTTCGGACAGGGTACACCGGGGAGCTGTTTTTT. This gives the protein CSVRTGYTGELFF.

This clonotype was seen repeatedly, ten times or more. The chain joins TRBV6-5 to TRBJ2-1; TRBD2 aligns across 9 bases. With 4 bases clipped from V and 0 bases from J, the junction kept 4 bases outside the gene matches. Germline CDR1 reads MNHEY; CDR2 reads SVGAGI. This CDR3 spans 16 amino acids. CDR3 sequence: CASSSLAGSSYNEQFF. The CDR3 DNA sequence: TGTGCCAGCAGTTCGCTAGCGGGGAGCTCCTACAATGAGCAGTTCTTC.

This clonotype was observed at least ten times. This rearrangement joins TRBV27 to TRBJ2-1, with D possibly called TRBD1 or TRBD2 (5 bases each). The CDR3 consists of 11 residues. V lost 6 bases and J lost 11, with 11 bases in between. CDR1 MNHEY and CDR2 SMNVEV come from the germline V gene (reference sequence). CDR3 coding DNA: TGTGCCAGCAGAAGGGGACCAAAGCAGTTCTTC. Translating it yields CASRRGPKQFF.

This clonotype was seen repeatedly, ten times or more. CDR3 in DNA: TGCAGCGTTGTATTGAGGCTAGCGGGCGACAATGAGCAGTTCTTC. Its protein product is CSVVLRLAGDNEQFF. The gene calls are TRBV29-1 and TRBJ2-1, with TRBD2 matching 8 bases. This CDR3 is 15 amino acids long. CDR1 and CDR2 from the germline V gene are SQVTM and ANQGSEA. V dropped 4 bases and J dropped 5; count of bases not matched to a gene: 10.

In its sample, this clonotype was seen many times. CDR3 protein: CASSLNYGQPQHF. The CDR3 DNA is TGTGCCAGCAGCTTAAATTATGGTCAGCCCCAGCATTTT. The chain recombines TRBV7-2 with TRBJ1-5; D gene uncertain. The CDR3 consists of 13 residues. The germline CDR1 and CDR2 sequences are SGHTA and FQGNSA. V dropped 2 bases and J dropped 6 bases, with 8 bases sitting between them.

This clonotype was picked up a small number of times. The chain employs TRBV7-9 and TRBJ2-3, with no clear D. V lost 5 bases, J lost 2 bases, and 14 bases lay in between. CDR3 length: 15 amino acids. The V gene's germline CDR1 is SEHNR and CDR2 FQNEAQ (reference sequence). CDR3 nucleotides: TGTGCCAGCAGCCCTAGGACGATCGACACAGATACGCAGTATTTT. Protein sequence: CASSPRTIDTDTQYF.

CDR3 sequence: CASSLLAGAADTQYF. The CDR3 bases are TGTGCCAGCAGCCTACTAGCGGGAGCCGCAGATACGCAGTATTTT. This chain links TRBV7-2 with TRBJ2-3; 11 bases align to TRBD2. Germline V gene lookup returns CDR1 SGHTA and CDR2 FQGNSA. This CDR3 contains 15 residues. With V trimmed by 5 bases and J by 4 bases, 5 bases remained unmatched.

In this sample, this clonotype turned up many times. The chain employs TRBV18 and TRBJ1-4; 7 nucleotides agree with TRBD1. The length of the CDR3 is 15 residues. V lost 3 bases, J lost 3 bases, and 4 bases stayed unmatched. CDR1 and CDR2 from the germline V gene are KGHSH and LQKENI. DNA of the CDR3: TGTGCCAGCTCACCTGACAGGGCTTCTAATGAAAAACTGTTTTTT. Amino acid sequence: CASSPDRASNEKLFF.

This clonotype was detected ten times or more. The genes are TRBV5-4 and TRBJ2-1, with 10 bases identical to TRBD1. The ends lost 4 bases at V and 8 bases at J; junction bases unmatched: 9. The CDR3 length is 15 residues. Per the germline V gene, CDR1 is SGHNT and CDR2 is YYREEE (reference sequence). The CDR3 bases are TGTGCCAGCAGCCCGATCCTGACAGGGGGCCATGAGCAGTTCTTC. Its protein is CASSPILTGGHEQFF.

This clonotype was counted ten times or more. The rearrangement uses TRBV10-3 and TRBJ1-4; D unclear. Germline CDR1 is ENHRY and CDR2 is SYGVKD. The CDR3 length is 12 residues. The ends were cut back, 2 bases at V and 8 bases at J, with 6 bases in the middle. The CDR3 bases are TGTGCCATCAGTGAGAAGGCAGAAAAACTGTTTTTT. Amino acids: CAISEKAEKLFF.

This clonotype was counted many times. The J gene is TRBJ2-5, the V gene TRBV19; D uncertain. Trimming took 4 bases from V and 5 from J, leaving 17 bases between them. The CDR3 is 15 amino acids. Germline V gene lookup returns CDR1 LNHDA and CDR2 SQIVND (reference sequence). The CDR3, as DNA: TGTGCCAGTAGTAGGATGATTGGTGGGTGGGAGACCCAGTACTTC. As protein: CASSRMIGGWETQYF. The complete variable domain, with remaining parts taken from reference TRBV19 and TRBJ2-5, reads DGGITQSPKYLFRKEGQNVTLSCEQNLNHDAMYWYRQDPGQGLRLIYYSQIVNDFQKGDIAEGYSVSREKKESFPLTVTSAQKNPTAFYLCASSRMIGGWETQYFGPGTRLLVL.

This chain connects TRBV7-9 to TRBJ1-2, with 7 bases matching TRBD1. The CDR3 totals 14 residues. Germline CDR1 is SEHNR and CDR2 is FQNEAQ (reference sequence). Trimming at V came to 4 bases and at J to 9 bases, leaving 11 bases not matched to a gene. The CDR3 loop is CASSSTGTEGSYTF. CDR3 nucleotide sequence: TGTGCCAGCAGCTCCACCGGGACAGAGGGTAGCTACACCTTC.

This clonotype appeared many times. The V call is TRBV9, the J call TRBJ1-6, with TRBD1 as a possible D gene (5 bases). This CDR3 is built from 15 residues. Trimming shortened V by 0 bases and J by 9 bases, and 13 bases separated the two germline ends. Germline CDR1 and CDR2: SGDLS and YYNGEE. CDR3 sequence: CASSVGQGGISPLHF. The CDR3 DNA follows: TGTGCCAGCAGCGTAGGTCAGGGTGGAATTTCACCCCTCCACTTT.

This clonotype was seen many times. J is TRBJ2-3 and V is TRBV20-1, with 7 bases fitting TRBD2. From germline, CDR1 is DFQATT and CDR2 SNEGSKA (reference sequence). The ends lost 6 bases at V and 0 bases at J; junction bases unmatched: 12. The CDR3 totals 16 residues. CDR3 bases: TGCAGTGCCCCCCGATCTAGCGGCACTAGCACAGATACGCAGTATTTT. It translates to CSAPRSSGTSTDTQYF.

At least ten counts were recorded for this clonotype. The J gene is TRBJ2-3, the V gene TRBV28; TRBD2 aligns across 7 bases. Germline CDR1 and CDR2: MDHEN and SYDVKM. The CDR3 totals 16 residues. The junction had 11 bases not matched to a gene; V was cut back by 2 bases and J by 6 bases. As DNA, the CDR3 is TGTGCCAGCAGTTTAAGGCTAGCGGAGCCGAGCGATACGCAGTATTTT. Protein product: CASSLRLAEPSDTQYF.

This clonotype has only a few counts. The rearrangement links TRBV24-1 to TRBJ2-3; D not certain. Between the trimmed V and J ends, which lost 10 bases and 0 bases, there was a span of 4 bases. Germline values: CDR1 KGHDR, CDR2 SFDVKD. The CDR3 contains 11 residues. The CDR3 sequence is CATGSTDTQYF. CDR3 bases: TGTGCCACGGGGAGCACAGATACGCAGTATTTT.

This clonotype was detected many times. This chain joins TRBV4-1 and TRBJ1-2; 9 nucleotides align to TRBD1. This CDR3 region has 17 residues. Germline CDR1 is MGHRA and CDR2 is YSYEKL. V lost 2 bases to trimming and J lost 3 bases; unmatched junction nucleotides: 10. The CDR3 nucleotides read TGCGCCAGCAGCCAACCGGGACAGGGAGTTCCGGACTATGGCTACACCTTC. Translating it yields CASSQPGQGVPDYGYTF.

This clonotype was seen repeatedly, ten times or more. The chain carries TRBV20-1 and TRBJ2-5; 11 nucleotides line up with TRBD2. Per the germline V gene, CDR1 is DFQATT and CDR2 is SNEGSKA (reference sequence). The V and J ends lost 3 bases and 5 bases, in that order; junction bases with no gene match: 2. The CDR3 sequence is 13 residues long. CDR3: CSASSGRVETQYF. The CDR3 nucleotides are TGCAGTGCTAGTAGCGGGAGGGTGGAGACCCAGTACTTC.

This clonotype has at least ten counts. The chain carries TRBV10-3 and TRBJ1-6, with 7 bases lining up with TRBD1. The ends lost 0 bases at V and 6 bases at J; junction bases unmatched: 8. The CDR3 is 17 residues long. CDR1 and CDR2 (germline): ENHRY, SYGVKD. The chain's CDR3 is CAISESSPGTANSPLHF. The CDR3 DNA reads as TGTGCCATCAGTGAGTCGTCTCCCGGGACAGCTAATTCACCCCTCCACTTT.

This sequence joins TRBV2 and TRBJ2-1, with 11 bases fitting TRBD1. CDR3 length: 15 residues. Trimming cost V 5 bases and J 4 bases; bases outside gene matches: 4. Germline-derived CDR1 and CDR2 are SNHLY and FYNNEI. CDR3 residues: CASSPGTGGYNEQFF. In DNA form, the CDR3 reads TGTGCCAGCAGTCCCGGGACAGGGGGATACAATGAGCAGTTCTTC.

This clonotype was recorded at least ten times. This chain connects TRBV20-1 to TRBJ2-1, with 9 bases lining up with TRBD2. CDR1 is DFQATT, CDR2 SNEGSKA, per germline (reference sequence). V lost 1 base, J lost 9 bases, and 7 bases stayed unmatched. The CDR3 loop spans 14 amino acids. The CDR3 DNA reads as TGCAGTGCTAGAGCCCGGCGGGGGGGCTTTGAGCAGTTCTTC. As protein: CSARARRGGFEQFF.

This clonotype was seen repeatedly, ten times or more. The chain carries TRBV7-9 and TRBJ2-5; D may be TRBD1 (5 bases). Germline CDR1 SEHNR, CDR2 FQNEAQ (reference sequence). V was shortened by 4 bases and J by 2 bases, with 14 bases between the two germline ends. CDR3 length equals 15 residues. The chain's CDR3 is CASSWGRNLQETQYF. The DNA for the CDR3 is TGTGCCAGCAGCTGGGGCAGGAATCTACAAGAGACCCAGTACTTC.

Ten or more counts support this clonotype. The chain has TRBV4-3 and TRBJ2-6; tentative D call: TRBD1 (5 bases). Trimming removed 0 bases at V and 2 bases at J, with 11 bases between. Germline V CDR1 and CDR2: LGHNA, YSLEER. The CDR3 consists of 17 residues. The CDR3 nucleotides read TGCGCCAGCAGCCAAGAAGGGAAAGGGGCTGGGGCCAACGTCCTGACTTTC. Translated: CASSQEGKGAGANVLTF.

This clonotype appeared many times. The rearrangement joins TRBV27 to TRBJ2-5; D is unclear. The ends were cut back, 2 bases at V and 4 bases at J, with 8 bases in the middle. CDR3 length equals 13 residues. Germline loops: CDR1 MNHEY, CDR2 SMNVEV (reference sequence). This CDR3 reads CASSLTGLETQYF. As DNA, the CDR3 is TGTGCCAGCAGTTTAACCGGGTTAGAGACCCAGTACTTC.

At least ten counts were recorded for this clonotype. The CDR3 DNA is TGTGCCAGCAGCTCCGGTAGCGGGACTATCTCCTACGAGCAGTACTTC. This encodes CASSSGSGTISYEQYF. V gene TRBV3-1 combines with J gene TRBJ2-7; 8 nucleotides match TRBD2. Germline trimming cut 5 bases from V and 0 bases from J; bases unmatched to any gene: 9. The CDR3 covers 16 residues. The germline V gene encodes CDR1 LGHDT and CDR2 YNNKEL (reference sequence).

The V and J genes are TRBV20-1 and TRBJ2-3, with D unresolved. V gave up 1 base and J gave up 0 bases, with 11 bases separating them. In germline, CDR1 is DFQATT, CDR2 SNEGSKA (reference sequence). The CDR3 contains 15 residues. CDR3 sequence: CSARVPGFSTDTQYF. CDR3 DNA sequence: TGCAGTGCTAGAGTGCCAGGTTTCAGCACAGATACGCAGTATTTT.